The 22 T cell receptor beta chains presented below share a single source sample, sequenced in a study. Tregs were sorted as CD4+CD25+CD127-/low cells. Amplification of TRBV12-4/TRBJ1-2 clonotypes used adaptor-ligated barcode primers. TCRdb analysed the multiplex PCR reads with MiXCR anew, one entry per CDR3 protein. The data show 500 to 550 distinct CDR3 sequences, 6.2% seen once. The sample taken for sequencing was tumor-infiltrating Tregs sorted from the breast tumor. The receptors were gathered from a female donor with breast cancer.

This clonotype is medium-sized (0.01 to 0.1%) in the sample. The V and J genes are TRBV12-3 or TRBV12-4 and TRBJ1-2, with 9 bases that match TRBD1. The junction had 7 bases not matched to a gene; V was cut back by 5 bases and J by 6 bases. The CDR3 runs to 14 residues. CDR3: CASSPRGQGHGYTF. The CDR3 region has the DNA TGTGCCAGCAGTCCCCGGGGACAGGGACATGGCTACACCTTC.

This clonotype is medium-sized within its sample. This CDR3 is CASSKGQGSYGYTF. CDR3 coding DNA: TGTGCCAGCAGCAAAGGACAGGGGAGCTATGGCTACACCTTC. The chain combines TRBV12-3 or TRBV12-4 with TRBJ1-2; 9 bases line up with TRBD1. The CDR3 is made up of 14 amino acids. With V trimmed by 6 bases and J by 4 bases, 6 bases remained unmatched.

The rearrangement uses TRBV12-3 or TRBV12-4 and TRBJ1-2; D is uncertain. This CDR3 contains 14 residues. The V gene lost 3 bases and the J gene lost 8 bases, with 16 bases spanning the gap. CDR3 region: CASSLGSGLGGYTF. The CDR3 region has the DNA TGTGCCAGCAGTTTGGGCAGCGGCTTAGGAGGCTACACCTTC.

Within the sample, this clonotype is large (0.1 to 1%). The V gene is TRBV12-3 or TRBV12-4, the J gene TRBJ1-2; D gene uncertain. Trimming left V 1 base short and J 0 bases short, with 6 bases between. The CDR3 is 14 residues long. The CDR3 DNA reads as TGTGCCAGCAGTTTAGACCCTTCTAACTATGGCTACACCTTC. It encodes CASSLDPSNYGYTF.

This clonotype is labeled as medium-sized. The chain recombines TRBV12-3 or TRBV12-4 with TRBJ1-2; D remains ambiguous. Trimming took 5 bases from V and 0 from J, leaving 10 bases between them. The CDR3 spans 14 residues. For the CDR3, the DNA is TGTGCCAGCAGTACAAAGAGGGCTAACTATGGCTACACCTTC. Translating gives CASSTKRANYGYTF.

This clonotype was counted ten times or more. The chain links TRBV12-3 or TRBV12-4 to TRBJ1-2, with 9 bases aligning to TRBD1. J gave up 5 bases and V 6 bases, and 7 bases lay outside the gene matches. The CDR3 runs to 14 residues. The CDR3 region has the DNA TGTGCCAGCAGCCTGGGACAGGGACCATATGGCTACACCTTC. Amino acid sequence: CASSLGQGPYGYTF.

This clonotype is medium-sized in the sample. V and J are TRBV12-3 or TRBV12-4 and TRBJ1-2, with D possibly TRBD1 on 6 matching bases. V was clipped by 6 bases and J by 2 bases, with 16 bases between them. The CDR3 runs 15 residues. CDR3 sequence: CASSSHRVGNYGYTF. The DNA for the CDR3 is TGTGCCAGCAGCTCGCACAGGGTGGGGAACTATGGCTACACCTTC.

CDR3 in DNA: TGTGCCAGCAGTCCAGGACAAGCCCACGGGAACTATGGCTACACCTTC. Its protein product is CASSPGQAHGNYGYTF. The rearrangement joins TRBV12-3 or TRBV12-4 to TRBJ1-2; a possible D gene is TRBD1 (5 bases). The CDR3 runs to 16 residues. V was clipped by 5 bases and J by 2 bases, with 18 bases between them.

There are many counts of this clonotype. The rearrangement joins TRBV12-3 or TRBV12-4 to TRBJ1-2; D perhaps matches TRBD1 (6 bases). CDR3 size: 14 residues. Trimming left V 6 bases short and J 4 bases short, with 15 bases between. DNA for the CDR3: TGTGCCAGCAGCTCCCACCCAGGGGTCTATGGCTACACCTTC. It specifies CASSSHPGVYGYTF.

By sample fraction, this clonotype is medium-sized. The chain recombines TRBV12-3 or TRBV12-4 with TRBJ1-2; D gene unclear. There are 14 residues in the CDR3. V lost 4 bases to trimming and J lost 1 base, with 10 bases between them. The CDR3 region has the DNA TGTGCCAGCAGTTACGGAGGAAATAACTATGGCTACACCTTC. Protein sequence: CASSYGGNNYGYTF.

The gene calls are TRBV12-3 or TRBV12-4 and TRBJ1-2; 9 nucleotides match TRBD1. With 3 bases clipped from V and 8 bases from J, the junction kept 10 bases outside the gene matches. There are 15 residues in the CDR3. CDR3 DNA sequence: TGTGCCAGCAGTTTCTCGGGACAGGGTGGACGGGGCTACACCTTC. It translates to CASSFSGQGGRGYTF.

This clonotype is medium-sized. The chain employs TRBV12-3 or TRBV12-4 and TRBJ1-2; possibly TRBD1 for D (5 bases). Trimming cost V 8 bases and J 5 bases, with 12 bases left between them. The CDR3 consists of 12 residues. CDR3 bases: TGTGCCAGCGGGGCGCAGTCGTATGGCTACACCTTC. Residues: CASGAQSYGYTF.

In its sample, this clonotype is large. This chain connects TRBV12-3 or TRBV12-4 to TRBJ1-2, with D tentatively TRBD1 (6 bases). The CDR3 is made up of 12 amino acids. Between the trimmed V and J ends, which lost 5 bases and 4 bases, there was a span of 8 bases. CDR3 bases: TGTGCCAGCAGTGGACAGATCTATGGCTACACCTTC. Encoded protein: CASSGQIYGYTF.

By share of the sample, this clonotype is medium-sized (0.01 to 0.1%). The J gene is TRBJ1-2, the V gene TRBV12-3 or TRBV12-4; D is undetermined. The length of the CDR3 is 14 residues. V lost 5 bases to trimming and J lost 0 bases, with 10 bases between them. CDR3 sequence reads: CASSPGGSNYGYTF. CDR3 nucleotides: TGTGCCAGCAGTCCCGGTGGGTCTAACTATGGCTACACCTTC.

This clonotype has at least ten counts. The chain combines TRBV12-3 or TRBV12-4 with TRBJ1-2, with D maybe TRBD1 (5 bases). V was shortened by 10 bases and J by 7 bases, with 16 bases between the two germline ends. This CDR3 region has 12 residues. CDR3 DNA: TGTGCCACCCACGGCAGGGTCTCTGGCTACACCTTC. Residues: CATHGRVSGYTF.

This clonotype is medium-sized in the sample. This chain links TRBV12-3 or TRBV12-4 with TRBJ1-2, with unresolved D. CDR3 length equals 11 residues. Trimming cost V 5 bases and J 6 bases, with 7 bases left between them. The CDR3 protein is CASSPLDGYTF. The DNA of the CDR3 is TGTGCCAGCAGTCCTCTGGATGGCTACACCTTC.

Relative to its sample, this clonotype is medium-sized. The rearrangement links TRBV12-3 or TRBV12-4 to TRBJ1-2, with a weak D call TRBD1 (5 bases). Trimming removed 6 bases at V and 2 bases at J, with 22 bases between. The CDR3 spans 17 residues. The CDR3 is CASSPSPSRTSNYGYTF. The CDR3 DNA follows: TGTGCCAGCAGCCCTAGCCCTTCTAGGACAAGCAACTATGGCTACACCTTC.

In its sample, this clonotype ranks as medium-sized. The chain is built from TRBV12-3 or TRBV12-4 and TRBJ1-2, with D perhaps matching TRBD1 (6 bases). The CDR3 runs to 14 residues. V was cut by 5 bases and J by 4 bases, with 14 bases left in between. CDR3 sequence (DNA): TGTGCCAGCAGTAAGCGACAGGCCTTCTATGGCTACACCTTC. It yields the protein CASSKRQAFYGYTF.

This clonotype was counted at least ten times. This chain uses TRBV12-3 or TRBV12-4 with TRBJ1-2; perhaps TRBD1 as D (5 bases). The CDR3 runs 13 residues. Trimming took off 2 bases at V and 2 bases at J, with 6 bases between the two ends. As DNA, the CDR3 is TGTGCCAGCAGTTTATCAGGGAACTATGGCTACACCTTC. Translation gives CASSLSGNYGYTF.

By share of the sample, this clonotype is medium-sized. V is TRBV12-3 or TRBV12-4 and J is TRBJ1-2; tentatively, D is TRBD1 (6 bases). Trimming cost V 5 bases and J 7 bases, with 11 bases left between them. The CDR3 is made up of 12 amino acids. The CDR3 loop reads CASSTGRGGYTF. The CDR3 DNA reads TGTGCCAGCAGTACAGGGAGAGGTGGCTACACCTTC.

This clonotype is medium-sized (0.01 to 0.1%). The chain couples TRBV12-3 or TRBV12-4 to TRBJ1-2; D is uncertain. CDR3 length: 12 amino acids. V lost 1 base and J 2 bases, leaving 2 bases between the germline ends. CDR3 DNA sequence: TGTGCCAGCAGTTTAGGAAACTATGGCTACACCTTC. Translating gives CASSLGNYGYTF.

By frequency in the sample, this clonotype is medium-sized. The genes are TRBV12-3 or TRBV12-4 and TRBJ1-2; TRBD1 aligns across 10 bases. This CDR3 has 13 residues. The V gene end was trimmed by 8 bases and the J gene end by 8 bases; junction bases not matched to a gene: 8. CDR3 in DNA: TGTGCCAGCCTTCGGGACAGGGGTTCGGGCTACACCTTC. Amino acid sequence: CASLRDRGSGYTF.